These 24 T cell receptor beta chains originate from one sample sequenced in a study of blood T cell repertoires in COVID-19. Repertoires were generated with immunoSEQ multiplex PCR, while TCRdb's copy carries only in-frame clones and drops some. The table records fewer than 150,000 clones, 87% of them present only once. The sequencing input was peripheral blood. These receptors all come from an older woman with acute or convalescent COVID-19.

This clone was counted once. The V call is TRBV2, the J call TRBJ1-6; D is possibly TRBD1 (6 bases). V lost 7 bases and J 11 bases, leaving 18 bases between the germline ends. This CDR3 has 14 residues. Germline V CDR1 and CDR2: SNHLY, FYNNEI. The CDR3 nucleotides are TGTGCCAGCAATACGGGGGGGGCGCAGGCACCCCTCCACTTT. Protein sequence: CASNTGGAQAPLHF.

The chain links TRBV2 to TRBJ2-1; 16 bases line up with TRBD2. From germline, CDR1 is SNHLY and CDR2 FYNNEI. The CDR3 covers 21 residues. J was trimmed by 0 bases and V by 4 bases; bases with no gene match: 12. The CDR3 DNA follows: TGTGCCAGCAGTGGCCAGATCGGGACTAGCGGGAGGGAGAGCTCCTACAATGAGCAGTTCTTC. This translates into CASSGQIGTSGRESSYNEQFF.

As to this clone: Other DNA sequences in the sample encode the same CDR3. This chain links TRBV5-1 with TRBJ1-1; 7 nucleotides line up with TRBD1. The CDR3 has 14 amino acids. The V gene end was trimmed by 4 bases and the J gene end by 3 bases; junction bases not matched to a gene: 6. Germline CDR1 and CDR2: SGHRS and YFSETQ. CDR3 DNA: TGCGCCAGCAGCCCTAGGGGGCCGGACACTGAAGCTTTCTTT. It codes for CASSPRGPDTEAFF.

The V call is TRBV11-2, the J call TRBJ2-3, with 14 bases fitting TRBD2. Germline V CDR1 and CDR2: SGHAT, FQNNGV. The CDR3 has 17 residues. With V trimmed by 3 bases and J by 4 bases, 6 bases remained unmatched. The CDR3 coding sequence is TGTGCCAGCAGCTTCGGGACTAGCGGGAGAAGCTCAGATACGCAGTATTTT. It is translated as CASSFGTSGRSSDTQYF.

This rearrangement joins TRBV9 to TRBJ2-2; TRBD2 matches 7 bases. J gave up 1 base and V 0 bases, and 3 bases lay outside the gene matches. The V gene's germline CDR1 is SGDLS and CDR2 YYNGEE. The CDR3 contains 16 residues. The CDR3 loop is CASSVETGGNTGELFF. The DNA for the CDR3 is TGTGCCAGCAGCGTAGAGACGGGAGGGAACACCGGGGAGCTGTTTTTT.

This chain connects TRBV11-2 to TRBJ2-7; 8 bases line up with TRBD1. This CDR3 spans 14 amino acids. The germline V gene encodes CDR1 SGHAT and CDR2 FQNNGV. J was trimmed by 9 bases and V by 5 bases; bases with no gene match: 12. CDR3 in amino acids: CASSPTGAPTAQYF. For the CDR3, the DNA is TGTGCCAGCAGCCCGACAGGGGCACCCACAGCGCAGTACTTC.

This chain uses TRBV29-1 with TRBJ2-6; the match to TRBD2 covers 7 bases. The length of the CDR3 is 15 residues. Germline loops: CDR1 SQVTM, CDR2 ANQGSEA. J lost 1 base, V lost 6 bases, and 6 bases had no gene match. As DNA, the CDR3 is TGCAGCGTCTCGAGGGAGGGATCTGGGGCCAACGTCCTGACTTTC. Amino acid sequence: CSVSREGSGANVLTF.

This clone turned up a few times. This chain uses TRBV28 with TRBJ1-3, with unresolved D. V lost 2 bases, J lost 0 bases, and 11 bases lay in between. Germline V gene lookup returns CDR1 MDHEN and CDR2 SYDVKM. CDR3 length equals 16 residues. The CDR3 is CASSLIAFSSGNTIYF. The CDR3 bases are TGTGCCAGCAGTTTAATAGCGTTTAGCTCTGGAAACACCATATATTTT. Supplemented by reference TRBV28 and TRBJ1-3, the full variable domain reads DVKVTQSSRYLVKRTGEKVFLECVQDMDHENMFWYRQDPGLGLRLIYFSYDVKMKEKGDIPEGYSVSREKKERFSLILESASTNQTSMYLCASSLIAFSSGNTIYFGEGSWLTVV.

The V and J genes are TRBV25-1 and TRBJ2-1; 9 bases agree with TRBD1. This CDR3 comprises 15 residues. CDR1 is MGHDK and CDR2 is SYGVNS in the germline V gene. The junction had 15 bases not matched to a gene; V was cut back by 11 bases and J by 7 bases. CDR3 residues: CAASLSGTGTNEQFF. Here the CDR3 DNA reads TGTGCCGCAAGTTTATCCGGGACAGGGACTAATGAGCAGTTCTTC.

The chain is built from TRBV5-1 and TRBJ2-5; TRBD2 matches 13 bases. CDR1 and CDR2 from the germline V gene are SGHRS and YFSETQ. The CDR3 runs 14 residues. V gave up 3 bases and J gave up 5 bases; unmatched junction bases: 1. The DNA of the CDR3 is TGCGCCAGCAGCTGGACTAGCGGGAGCGAGACCCAGTACTTC. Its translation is CASSWTSGSETQYF.

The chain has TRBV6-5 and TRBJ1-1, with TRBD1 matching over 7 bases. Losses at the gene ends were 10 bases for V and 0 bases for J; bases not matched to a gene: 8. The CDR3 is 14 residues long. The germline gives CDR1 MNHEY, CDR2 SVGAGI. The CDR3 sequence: CATLTGNMNTEAFF. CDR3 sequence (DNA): TGTGCCACCTTGACAGGGAATATGAACACTGAAGCTTTCTTT.

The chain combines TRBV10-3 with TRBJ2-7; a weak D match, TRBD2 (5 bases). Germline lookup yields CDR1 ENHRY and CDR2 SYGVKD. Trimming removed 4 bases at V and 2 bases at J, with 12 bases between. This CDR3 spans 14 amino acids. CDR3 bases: TGTGCCATCAGTGGCGACGGGGTCACCTACGAGCAGTACTTC. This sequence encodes CAISGDGVTYEQYF.

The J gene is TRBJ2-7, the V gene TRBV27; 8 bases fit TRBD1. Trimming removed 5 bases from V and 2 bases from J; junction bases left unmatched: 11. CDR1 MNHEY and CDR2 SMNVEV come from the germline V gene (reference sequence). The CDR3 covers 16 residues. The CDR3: CASSGTTGGLTYEQYF. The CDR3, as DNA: TGTGCCAGCAGTGGGACCACAGGGGGTCTCACCTACGAGCAGTACTTC.

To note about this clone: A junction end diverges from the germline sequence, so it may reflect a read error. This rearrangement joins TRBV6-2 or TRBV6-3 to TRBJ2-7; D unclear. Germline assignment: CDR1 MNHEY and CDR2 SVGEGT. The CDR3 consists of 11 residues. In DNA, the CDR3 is TGTGCCAGCAGTTACGGTGGCCTCTTCGCCTGG. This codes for CASSYGGLFAW.

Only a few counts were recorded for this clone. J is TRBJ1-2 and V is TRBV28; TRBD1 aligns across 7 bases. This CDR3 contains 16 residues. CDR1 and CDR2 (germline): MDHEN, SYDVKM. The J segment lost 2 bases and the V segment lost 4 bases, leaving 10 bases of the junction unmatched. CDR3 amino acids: CASSSYMTGRNYGYTF. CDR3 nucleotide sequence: TGTGCCAGCAGTTCCTACATGACAGGGCGGAACTATGGCTACACCTTC.

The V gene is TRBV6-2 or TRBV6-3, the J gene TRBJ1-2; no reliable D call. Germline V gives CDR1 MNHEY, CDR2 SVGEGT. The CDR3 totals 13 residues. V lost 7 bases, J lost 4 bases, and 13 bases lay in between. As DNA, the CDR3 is TGTGCCAGCACCCCGGACGGGATCTATGGCTACACCTTC. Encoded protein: CASTPDGIYGYTF.

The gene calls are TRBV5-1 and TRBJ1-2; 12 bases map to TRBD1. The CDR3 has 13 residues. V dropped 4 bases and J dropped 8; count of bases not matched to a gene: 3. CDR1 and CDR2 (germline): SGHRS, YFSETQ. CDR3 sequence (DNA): TGCGCCAGCAGCGGGACAGGGGGCCGGGGCTACACCTTC. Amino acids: CASSGTGGRGYTF.

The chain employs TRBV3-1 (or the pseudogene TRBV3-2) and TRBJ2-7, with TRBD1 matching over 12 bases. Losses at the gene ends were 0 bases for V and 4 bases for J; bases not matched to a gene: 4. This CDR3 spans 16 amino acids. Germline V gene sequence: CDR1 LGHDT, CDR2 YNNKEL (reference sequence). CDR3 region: CASSQDRDRGRYEQYF. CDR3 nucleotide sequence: TGTGCCAGCAGCCAAGATCGGGACAGGGGGCGTTACGAGCAGTACTTC.

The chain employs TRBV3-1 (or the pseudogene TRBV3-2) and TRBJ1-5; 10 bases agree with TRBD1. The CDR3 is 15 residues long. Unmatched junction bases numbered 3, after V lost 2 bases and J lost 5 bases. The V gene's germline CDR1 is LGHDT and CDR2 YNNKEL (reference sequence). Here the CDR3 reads CASSQTGTGDQPQHF. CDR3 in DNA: TGTGCCAGCAGCCAAACCGGGACAGGGGATCAGCCCCAGCATTTT.

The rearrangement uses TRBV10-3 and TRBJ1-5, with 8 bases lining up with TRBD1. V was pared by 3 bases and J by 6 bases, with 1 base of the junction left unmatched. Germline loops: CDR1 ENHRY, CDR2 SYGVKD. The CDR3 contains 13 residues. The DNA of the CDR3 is TGTGCCATCAGTGAAGACAGGGGTCAGCCCCAGCATTTT. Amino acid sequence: CAISEDRGQPQHF.

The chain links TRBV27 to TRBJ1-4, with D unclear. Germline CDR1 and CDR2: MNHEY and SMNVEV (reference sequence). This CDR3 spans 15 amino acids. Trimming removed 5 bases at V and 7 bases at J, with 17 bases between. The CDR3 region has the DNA TGTGCCAGCAGTCATTTGGGCCAACGTACTGAAAAACTGTTTTTT. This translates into CASSHLGQRTEKLFF.

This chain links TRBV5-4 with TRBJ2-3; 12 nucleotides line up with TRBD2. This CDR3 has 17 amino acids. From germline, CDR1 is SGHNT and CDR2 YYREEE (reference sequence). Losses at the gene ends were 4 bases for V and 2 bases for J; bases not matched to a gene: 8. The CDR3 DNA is TGTGCCAGCAGCCTAACCCCTAGCGGGAGGGCCACAGATACGCAGTATTTT. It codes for CASSLTPSGRATDTQYF.

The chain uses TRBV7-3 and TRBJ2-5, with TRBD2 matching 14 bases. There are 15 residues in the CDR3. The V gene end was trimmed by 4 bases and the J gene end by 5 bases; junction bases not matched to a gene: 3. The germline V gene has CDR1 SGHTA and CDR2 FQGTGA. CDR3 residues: CASSSGLAGAETQYF. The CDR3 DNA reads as TGTGCCAGCAGCTCGGGACTAGCGGGAGCTGAGACCCAGTACTTC.

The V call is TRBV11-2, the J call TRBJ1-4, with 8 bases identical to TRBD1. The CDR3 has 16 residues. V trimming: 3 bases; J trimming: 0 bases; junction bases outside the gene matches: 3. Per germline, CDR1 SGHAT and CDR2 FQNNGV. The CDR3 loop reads CASSFQGATTNEKLFF. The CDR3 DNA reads TGTGCCAGCAGCTTCCAGGGGGCCACAACTAATGAAAAACTGTTTTTT.